A single sample is the source of the 13 T cell receptor beta chains below, sequenced in a study of CD8 T cells in Susac syndrome. The RNA, about 0.45 to 1 ug, was put through reverse transcription using random hexamers. TCRdb reprocessed the immunoSEQ multiplex PCR reads with MiXCR, giving one entry per CDR3 protein. This sample carries 210,000 or so distinct CDR3 sequences, less than 95% of them seen once, and the ten largest clones take approximately 0.15%. Sequenced material: CD4+ T cells from PBMCs. These receptors originate from a human donor with Susac syndrome.

This clonotype was picked up a small number of times. The chain has TRBV27 and TRBJ2-3; 7 bases are shared with TRBD1. Trimming removed 4 bases from V and 2 bases from J; junction bases left unmatched: 9. This CDR3 spans 16 amino acids. CDR1 and CDR2 (germline): MNHEY, SMNVEV (reference sequence). The CDR3 loop reads CASSYHAGTDTDTQYF. The DNA of the CDR3 is TGTGCCAGCAGTTACCATGCCGGGACAGACACAGATACGCAGTATTTT.

The genes are TRBV30 and TRBJ1-6, with D possibly matching TRBD1 (6 bases). The V end was cut by 1 base, the J end by 8 bases, with 12 bases between. Germline CDR1 GTSNPN, CDR2 SVGIG (reference sequence). The CDR3 totals 14 residues. DNA of the CDR3: TGTGCCTGGAGTGGGAGGGGGGGAGATTCACCCCTCCACTTT. Translating gives CAWSGRGGDSPLHF. The full variable domain, with the rest looked up from reference TRBV30 and TRBJ1-6, is SQTIHQWPATLVQPVGSPLSLECTVEGTSNPNLYWYRQAAGRGLQLLFYSVGIGQISSEVPQNLSASRPQDRQFILSSKKLLLSDSGFYLCAWSGRGGDSPLHFGNGTRLTVT.

V gene TRBV7-2 combines with J gene TRBJ1-5; 9 nucleotides line up with TRBD1. J lost 6 bases, V lost 5 bases, and 8 bases had no gene match. Germline V CDR1 and CDR2: SGHTA, FQGNSA. CDR3 length equals 15 residues. CDR3 residues: CASSVSGTGLQPQHF. As DNA, the CDR3 is TGTGCCAGCAGCGTGTCCGGGACAGGGCTTCAGCCCCAGCATTTT.

This chain links TRBV5-1 with TRBJ2-5; D is perhaps TRBD2 (5 bases). In germline, CDR1 is SGHRS, CDR2 YFSETQ. This CDR3 has 16 residues. V was pared by 0 bases and J by 3 bases, with 15 bases between. In DNA form, the CDR3 reads TGCGCCAGCAGCTTGGCGGTATCAGCGGCTAAAGAGACCCAGTACTTC. This gives the protein CASSLAVSAAKETQYF.

This clonotype was seen more than once but under ten times. The chain recombines TRBV5-1 with TRBJ2-3, with TRBD2 identical over 12 bases. Germline CDR1 and CDR2: SGHRS and YFSETQ. The CDR3 contains 16 residues. V gave up 3 bases and J gave up 5 bases; unmatched junction bases: 7. In DNA, the CDR3 is TGCGCCAGCAGCTCGCCTAGCGGGGGGGCCGGAGATACGCAGTATTTT. Encoded protein: CASSSPSGGAGDTQYF.

V is TRBV29-1 and J is TRBJ1-2; TRBD1 matches 7 bases. The CDR3 is made up of 12 amino acids. With 4 bases clipped from V and 8 bases from J, the junction kept 7 bases outside the gene matches. Germline V gene lookup returns CDR1 SQVTM and CDR2 ANQGSEA. CDR3 sequence: CSVGQGGLGYTF. DNA of the CDR3: TGCAGCGTTGGTCAGGGGGGACTAGGCTACACCTTC.

The V and J genes are TRBV18 and TRBJ2-5, with 10 positions matching TRBD1. Germline trimming cut 2 bases from V and 7 bases from J; bases unmatched to any gene: 7. CDR1 KGHSH and CDR2 LQKENI come from the germline V gene. The CDR3 runs 15 residues. The CDR3 sequence is CASSPGTGDQLTQYF. The CDR3 nucleotides read TGTGCCAGCTCACCAGGGACAGGGGATCAGCTGACCCAGTACTTC.

The chain employs TRBV9 and TRBJ1-1, with D possibly TRBD1 on 5 matching bases. The CDR3 sequence is 14 residues long. Germline CDR1 and CDR2: SGDLS and YYNGEE. The V gene lost 0 bases and the J gene lost 6 bases, with 12 bases spanning the gap. The CDR3: CASSVGQTQAEAFF. DNA of the CDR3: TGTGCCAGCAGCGTAGGACAGACACAGGCTGAAGCTTTCTTT.

This chain links TRBV27 with TRBJ1-2, with D unresolved. In germline, CDR1 is MNHEY, CDR2 SMNVEV (reference sequence). The germline V and J ends were trimmed by 0 bases and 7 bases, with 9 bases remaining between them. CDR3 length equals 13 residues. DNA of the CDR3: TGTGCCAGCAGTTTATCGGCGCGGGGTGGCTACACCTTC. Translation gives CASSLSARGGYTF.

The CDR3 DNA reads as TGTGCCAGCAGCCTGTTTCACAGGGACGACAATGAGCAGTTCTTC. It yields the protein CASSLFHRDDNEQFF. The V gene is TRBV6-5, the J gene TRBJ2-1; the D gene is possibly TRBD1 (6 bases). CDR1 and CDR2 from the germline V gene are MNHEY and SVGAGI. Between the trimmed V and J ends, which lost 6 bases and 5 bases, there was a span of 17 bases. The length of the CDR3 is 15 residues.

This clonotype has just one count. The chain is built from TRBV7-9 and TRBJ1-6; 9 bases match TRBD1. The V and J ends lost 0 bases and 6 bases, in that order; junction bases with no gene match: 3. The CDR3 consists of 16 residues. Germline V gives CDR1 SEHNR, CDR2 FQNEAQ (reference sequence). CDR3 DNA: TGTGCCAGCAGCTTAGCGCGGACAGGGGTTAATTCACCCCTCCACTTT. Protein: CASSLARTGVNSPLHF.

This rearrangement joins TRBV5-4 to TRBJ1-3; D is perhaps TRBD1 (5 bases). Germline V gene data show CDR1 as SGHNT and CDR2 as YYREEE (reference sequence). The CDR3 runs to 15 residues. The ends were cut back, 4 bases at V and 0 bases at J, with 11 bases in the middle. CDR3 coding DNA: TGTGCCAGCAGCCCGGGGGGAGACTCTGGAAACACCATATATTTT. Protein product: CASSPGGDSGNTIYF. Together with reference TRBV5-4 and TRBJ1-3, the CDR3 gives the full variable domain: ETGVTQSPTHLIKTRGQQVTLRCSSQSGHNTVSWYQQALGQGPQFIFQYYREEENGRGNFPPRFSGLQFPNYSSELNVNALELDDSALYLCASSPGGDSGNTIYFGEGSWLTVV.

V is TRBV20-1 and J is TRBJ2-5, with 10 bases fitting TRBD2. V trimming: 5 bases; J trimming: 1 base; junction bases outside the gene matches: 7. The CDR3 has 15 residues. Germline CDR1 reads DFQATT; CDR2 reads SNEGSKA (reference sequence). The CDR3 spells CSALPLAGAQETQYF. In nucleotides, the CDR3 is TGCAGTGCTCTACCTCTAGCGGGGGCCCAAGAGACCCAGTACTTC.